These T cell receptor beta chains were read from a single sample in a study of CD8+ T cells in alopecia areata. Sequenced by immunoSEQ multiplex PCR; TCRdb stores in-frame clones only, minus some. The sample comprises a few hundred thousand clones, roughly three fifths of which are singletons, and around 5% rests with the top ten. Sequenced input: CD8+ T cells sorted from blood. These TCRs come from a human donor in good health. Both conserved end residues are trimmed from each CDR3. The order of the fields is CDR3 protein, J gene, V gene, D gene, CDR3 length. D genes are given only for firm matches.

CDR3 protein: ASSQERGQLYEQY
J gene: TRBJ2-7
V gene: TRBV4-1
D gene: NA
CDR3 length: 13

CDR3 protein: ASSPQAETGGAVGYT
J gene: TRBJ1-2
V gene: TRBV18
D gene: NA
CDR3 length: 15

CDR3 protein: ASSPRAGADYGYT
J gene: TRBJ1-2
V gene: TRBV7-9
D gene: NA
CDR3 length: 13

CDR3 protein: SVEETSGASAQY
J gene: TRBJ2-3
V gene: TRBV29-1
D gene: TRBD2
CDR3 length: 12

CDR3 protein: SVAGGSSYNEQF
J gene: TRBJ2-1
V gene: TRBV29-1
D gene: TRBD2
CDR3 length: 12

CDR3 protein: ASSPGGVPYNEQF
J gene: TRBJ2-1
V gene: TRBV27
D gene: NA
CDR3 length: 13

CDR3 protein: ASTSAGPTGELF
J gene: TRBJ2-2
V gene: TRBV19
D gene: NA
CDR3 length: 12

CDR3 protein: ATDGAGYT
J gene: TRBJ1-2
V gene: TRBV30
D gene: NA
CDR3 length: 8

CDR3 protein: ASSWSSFDEQY
J gene: TRBJ2-7
V gene: TRBV11-3
D gene: NA
CDR3 length: 11

CDR3 protein: ASSLEGIAYEQY
J gene: TRBJ2-7
V gene: TRBV5-1
D gene: NA
CDR3 length: 12

CDR3 protein: ASSVPGSQETQY
J gene: TRBJ2-5
V gene: TRBV6-5
D gene: NA
CDR3 length: 12

CDR3 protein: ATSSEWGGGQVNQPQH
J gene: TRBJ1-5
V gene: TRBV15
D gene: NA
CDR3 length: 16

CDR3 protein: SVEDPRGLGYT
J gene: TRBJ1-2
V gene: TRBV29-1
D gene: NA
CDR3 length: 11

CDR3 protein: AWSRVGEAEQY
J gene: TRBJ2-7
V gene: TRBV30
D gene: NA
CDR3 length: 11

CDR3 protein: ASSLDSPTEAF
J gene: TRBJ1-1
V gene: TRBV5-5
D gene: NA
CDR3 length: 11

CDR3 protein: ASSEAGTSGETQY
J gene: TRBJ2-5
V gene: TRBV2
D gene: TRBD2
CDR3 length: 13

CDR3 protein: ASSFVVTGEQY
J gene: TRBJ2-7
V gene: TRBV9
D gene: NA
CDR3 length: 11

CDR3 protein: ASSENYGYT
J gene: TRBJ1-2
V gene: TRBV10-2
D gene: NA
CDR3 length: 9

CDR3 protein: ASSLRGQGFSPLH
J gene: TRBJ1-6
V gene: TRBV11-3
D gene: TRBD1
CDR3 length: 13

CDR3 protein: ASSQTGRSPLH
J gene: TRBJ1-6
V gene: TRBV27
D gene: TRBD1
CDR3 length: 11

CDR3 protein: SVDEKVSNQPQH
J gene: TRBJ1-5
V gene: TRBV29-1
D gene: NA
CDR3 length: 12

CDR3 protein: ASSYSGTVAYEQY
J gene: TRBJ2-7
V gene: TRBV6-5
D gene: NA
CDR3 length: 13

CDR3 protein: SVAQGAKDEQF
J gene: TRBJ2-1
V gene: TRBV29-1
D gene: TRBD1
CDR3 length: 11

CDR3 protein: AWSGTGDYEQY
J gene: TRBJ2-7
V gene: TRBV30
D gene: TRBD1
CDR3 length: 11

CDR3 protein: ASSTSFTGTARYGYT
J gene: TRBJ1-2
V gene: TRBV27
D gene: TRBD1
CDR3 length: 15

CDR3 protein: ASSQSDRGQRNTEAF
J gene: TRBJ1-1
V gene: TRBV7-9
D gene: TRBD1
CDR3 length: 15

CDR3 protein: SVEGQGRHGYT
J gene: TRBJ1-2
V gene: TRBV29-1
D gene: TRBD1
CDR3 length: 11